These T cell receptor beta chains were read from a single sample in a study of blood T cell repertoires in COVID-19. Using immunoSEQ multiplex PCR, the repertoire was profiled, and TCRdb retains in-frame clones only, with some absent. Seen here are more than 150,000 clones, roughly 94% observed once, and the top ten hold 0.7% to 0.8%. Sequenced input: peripheral blood. The origin of the receptors is a man younger than 40 with COVID-19, enrolled during active disease. CDR3s include the opening cysteine and the closing phenylalanine or tryptophan. A D gene is named only where the DNA matches it firmly. Expanded clones get a size class; other rows say once, few or many, or leave the size out.

clone_size,cdr3_length,v_call,d_call,j_call,cdr3_nt,cdr3_aa
once,15,TRBV24-1,TRBD1,TRBJ1-3,TGTGCCACCAGTAGGGACAGGGGTCCTGGAAACACCATATATTTT,CATSRDRGPGNTIYF
.,15,TRBV6-2/TRBV6-3,.,TRBJ1-2,TGTGCCAGCAGCTCCCCCGCAGGGTCGGACTATGGCTACACCTTC,CASSSPAGSDYGYTF
.,12,TRBV6-5,TRBD1,TRBJ1-2,TGTGCCAGCAGACAGGGGGCGGATGGCTACACCTTC,CASRQGADGYTF
.,13,TRBV5-1,.,TRBJ1-2,TGCGCCAGCAGTCGGACAGCCTCCTATGGCTACACCTTC,CASSRTASYGYTF
.,12,TRBV3-1/TRBV3-2,.,TRBJ1-2,TGTGCCAGCAGCCACTCTCATGATGGCTGCACCTTC,CASSHSHDGCTF
.,17,TRBV11-2,TRBD2,TRBJ2-3,TGTGCCAGCAGCTACCGACTAGCGGGGGCCATAGCGGATACGCAGTATTTT,CASSYRLAGAIADTQYF
.,13,TRBV6-5,.,TRBJ1-2,TGTGCCAGTGGGCGGGGGCCGAATTATGGCTACACCTTC,CASGRGPNYGYTF
.,15,TRBV6-5,TRBD2,TRBJ2-1,TGTGCCAGCAGACAAAGCGGGGGGGCGGCCAATGAGCAGTTCTTC,CASRQSGGAANEQFF
.,13,TRBV6-5,.,TRBJ1-5,TGTGCCAGCAGTTCACAGGAGAATCAGCCCCAGCATTTT,CASSSQENQPQHF
.,15,TRBV5-1,.,TRBJ1-5,TGCGCCAGCAGCTTGGACGGACTATCGGATCAGCCCCAGCATTTT,CASSLDGLSDQPQHF
.,12,TRBV7-2,.,TRBJ1-2,TGTGCCAGCAGCTTAGCACGGGATGGCTACACCTTC,CASSLARDGYTF
.,14,TRBV5-1,TRBD1,TRBJ2-7,TGCGCCAGCAGCCCTCCGGACAGGGCCTACGAGCAGTACTTC,CASSPPDRAYEQYF
.,18,TRBV3-1/TRBV3-2,.,TRBJ2-2,TGTGCCAGCAGCCAAGATAGGGTTTTGGTGGCGGGAACCGGGGAGCTGTTTTTT,CASSQDRVLVAGTGELFF
.,15,TRBV11-1,.,TRBJ2-4,TGTGCCAGCAGCCCCCCAGGGGTCGTCAAAAACATTCAGTACTTC,CASSPPGVVKNIQYF
once,16,TRBV25-1,TRBD1,TRBJ1-6,TGTGCCAGCAGTGGTCCGAGACAGGGGCTGAATTCACCCCTCCACTTT,CASSGPRQGLNSPLHF
.,13,TRBV10-3,.,TRBJ1-5,TGTGCCATGGCTACGGGTAGCAATCAGCCCCAGCATTTT,CAMATGSNQPQHF
.,18,TRBV6-1,TRBD1,TRBJ1-2,TGTGCCAGCAGTGATCGCGGCCAGGGGGAAATGAGACGCTATGGCTACACCTTC,CASSDRGQGEMRRYGYTF
.,13,TRBV9,.,TRBJ1-6,TGTGCCAGCAGCGTAGACAGTACCTCACCCCTCCACTTT,CASSVDSTSPLHF
.,15,TRBV5-7,TRBD2,TRBJ2-7,TGTGCCAGCAGCTTAAGCGGGGGGGACTCCTACGAGCAGTACTTC,CASSLSGGDSYEQYF
.,17,TRBV4-1,TRBD1,TRBJ1-6,TGCGCCAGCAGCTGGACAGGGGGTAAGAGTAGTGATTCACCCCTCCACTTT,CASSWTGGKSSDSPLHF
.,15,TRBV6-5,TRBD1,TRBJ2-7,TGTGCCAGTGACCCTGACAGGGTAGCCTTCTACGAGCAGTACTTC,CASDPDRVAFYEQYF
.,12,TRBV13,.,TRBJ2-7,TGTGCCAGCAGCCAGTCCCGAAGGGGGCAGTACTTC,CASSQSRRGQYF
.,14,TRBV6-5,.,TRBJ1-2,TGTGCCAGCAGTTACTCGTTCGGGAACTATGGCTACACCTTC,CASSYSFGNYGYTF
once,13,TRBV29-1,TRBD2,TRBJ2-7,TGCAGCGTTGAAGGTCCGTGGGGGGGCGAGCAGTACTTC,CSVEGPWGGEQYF
.,14,TRBV29-1,.,TRBJ1-1,TGCAGCGTTGGTTCCAGGGGCGCAGGGACTGAAGCTTTCTTT,CSVGSRGAGTEAFF
.,14,TRBV5-6,TRBD1,TRBJ2-3,TGTGCCAGCAGCTTCTACAGGGGTGCAGATACGCAGTATTTT,CASSFYRGADTQYF
.,13,TRBV18,TRBD1,TRBJ1-1,TGTGCCAGCTCAACGACAGGGGGACCTGAAGCTTTCTTT,CASSTTGGPEAFF
.,13,TRBV30,.,TRBJ1-2,TGTGCCTGGAGTGTAGAGTCTAACTATGGCTACACCTTC,CAWSVESNYGYTF
.,16,TRBV27,.,TRBJ1-5,TGTGCCAGCAGTCCCTCGCCCGACAGACGCAATCAGCCCCAGCATTTT,CASSPSPDRRNQPQHF
.,15,TRBV6-5,TRBD1,TRBJ1-3,TGTGCCAGCATAAGGACAGGGGACTCTGGAAACACCATATATTTT,CASIRTGDSGNTIYF
.,15,TRBV2,TRBD1,TRBJ1-5,TGTGCCAGCAGCCAGGACAGGACCGTTAATCAGCCCCAGCATTTT,CASSQDRTVNQPQHF
.,15,TRBV7-3,TRBD1,TRBJ2-3,TGTGCCAGCAGCTCCCACAGGGGGCCGACAGATACGCAGTATTTT,CASSSHRGPTDTQYF
.,16,TRBV3-1/TRBV3-2,TRBD1,TRBJ2-5,TGTGCCAGCAGCCAAGTCCGGGGAAGGGGGCGGGAGACCCAGTACTTC,CASSQVRGRGRETQYF
.,16,TRBV9,TRBD1,TRBJ2-2,TGTGCCAGCAGCGTAGCGGGACAGGGGGGCACCGGGGAGCTGTTTTTT,CASSVAGQGGTGELFF